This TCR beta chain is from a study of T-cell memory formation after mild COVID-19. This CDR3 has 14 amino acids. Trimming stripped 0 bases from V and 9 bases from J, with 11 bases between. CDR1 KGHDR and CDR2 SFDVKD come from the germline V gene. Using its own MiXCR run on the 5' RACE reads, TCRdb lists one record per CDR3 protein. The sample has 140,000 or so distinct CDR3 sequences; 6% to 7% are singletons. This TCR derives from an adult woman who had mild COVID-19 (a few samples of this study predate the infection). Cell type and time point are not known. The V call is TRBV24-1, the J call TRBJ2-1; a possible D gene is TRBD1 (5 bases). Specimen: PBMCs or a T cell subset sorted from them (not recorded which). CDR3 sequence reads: CATSDLYRSGEQFF. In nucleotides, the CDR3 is TGTGCCACCAGTGATTTGTACAGGTCCGGTGAGCAGTTCTTC.